A single sample is the source of the 14 T cell receptor beta chains below, sequenced in a study of blood T cell repertoires in COVID-19. Assay: immunoSEQ multiplex PCR; the TCRdb copy retains only in-frame clones and omits some. This table has fewer than 300,000 clones, 65% to 90% appearing once. Sequenced: peripheral blood. The source of these receptors is a man aged 45-65 years with active or convalescent COVID-19.

In its sample, this clone was seen a few times. V usage is TRBV2 and J usage is TRBJ2-3; D unclear. The CDR3 loop spans 13 amino acids. In germline, CDR1 is SNHLY, CDR2 FYNNEI. V was clipped by 4 bases and J by 4 bases, with 9 bases between them. The CDR3 region has the DNA TGTGCCAGCAGTGTGGAGAAGGCAGATACGCAGTATTTT. Amino acids: CASSVEKADTQYF.

The rearrangement uses TRBV24-1 and TRBJ2-1; a weak D match, TRBD1 (6 bases). CDR1 KGHDR and CDR2 SFDVKD come from the germline V gene. Between the trimmed V and J ends, which lost 6 bases and 8 bases, there was a span of 16 bases. The CDR3 is 14 amino acids. CDR3 in amino acids: CATSSGTSLDEQFF. The CDR3 DNA reads TGTGCCACCAGTTCCGGGACATCTCTCGATGAGCAGTTCTTC.

J is TRBJ2-5 and V is TRBV7-8, with a tentative D call TRBD2 (6 bases). Trimming removed 1 base from V and 7 bases from J, with 10 bases in between. There are 13 residues in the CDR3. Germline V gives CDR1 SGHVS, CDR2 FQNEAQ. The CDR3 nucleotides are TGTGCCAGCAGCTTAGATGTGGGGGGGACCCAGTACTTC. Its translation is CASSLDVGGTQYF. The complete variable domain, with remaining parts taken from reference TRBV7-8 and TRBJ2-5, reads GAGVSQSPRYKVAKRGQDVALRCDPISGHVSLFWYQQALGQGPEFLTYFQNEAQLDKSGLPSDRFFAERPEGSVSTLKIQRTQQEDSAVYLCASSLDVGGTQYFGPGTRLLVL.

The J gene is TRBJ1-1, the V gene TRBV20-1; maybe TRBD1 (5 bases). Germline-derived CDR1 and CDR2 are DFQATT and SNEGSKA (reference sequence). Trimming cost V 3 bases and J 11 bases, with 13 bases left between them. This CDR3 region has 11 residues. The CDR3 bases are TGCAGTGCTAGGAGGCAGGGTATGGCTTTCTTT. Encoded protein: CSARRQGMAFF.

This clone was seen a handful of times. The chain combines TRBV5-1 with TRBJ2-2; no clear D gene. The CDR3 has 14 residues. Germline V CDR1 and CDR2: SGHRS, YFSETQ. V gave up 0 bases and J gave up 8 bases, with 11 bases separating them. This CDR3 reads CASSLGSSIGELFF. In DNA, the CDR3 is TGCGCCAGCAGCTTGGGCTCCTCTATAGGGGAGCTGTTTTTT. Using reference TRBV5-1 and TRBJ2-2 for the parts outside the CDR3, the full variable domain is KAGVTQTPRYLIKTRGQQVTLSCSPISGHRSVSWYQQTPGQGLQFLFEYFSETQRNKGNFPGRFSGRQFSNSRSEMNVSTLELGDSALYLCASSLGSSIGELFFGEGSRLTVL.

The chain combines TRBV28 with TRBJ1-3; D is perhaps TRBD1 (6 bases). Germline assignment: CDR1 MDHEN and CDR2 SYDVKM. V lost 2 bases to trimming and J lost 4 bases, with 18 bases between them. The CDR3 spans 17 residues. The CDR3 DNA follows: TGTGCCAGCAGTTTAGGATTGACGGGGGGCATAGGAAACACCATATATTTT. Encoded protein: CASSLGLTGGIGNTIYF.

The CDR3 nucleotides read TGTGCCAGCAGTTCTACTAGCGGGAGTGAGGAGCAGTTCTTC. Its translation: CASSSTSGSEEQFF. V and J are TRBV9 and TRBJ2-1, with TRBD2 matching 11 bases. Trimming removed 5 bases from V and 10 bases from J; junction bases left unmatched: 8. The CDR3 consists of 14 residues. The germline CDR1 and CDR2 sequences are SGDLS and YYNGEE.

This clone was found once. The V call is TRBV5-5, the J call TRBJ2-7, with 7 bases lining up with TRBD2. Unmatched junction bases numbered 6, after V lost 1 base and J lost 2 bases. CDR3 size: 15 residues. Germline CDR1 is SGHKS and CDR2 is YYEKEE (reference sequence). CDR3 DNA: TGTGCCAGCAGCTTGACTAGCGCCCTAACCTACGAGCAGTACTTC. Protein sequence: CASSLTSALTYEQYF.

The V gene is TRBV29-1, the J gene TRBJ1-3; tentatively, D is TRBD1 (5 bases). The V and J ends lost 3 bases and 4 bases respectively, with 7 bases between them. This CDR3 comprises 12 residues. Germline values: CDR1 SQVTM, CDR2 ANQGSEA. The DNA for the CDR3 is TGCAGCGTTGATCAGGGAGGAAACACCATATATTTT. Its translation is CSVDQGGNTIYF.

This clone was observed a few times. The rearrangement joins TRBV5-6 to TRBJ2-5; a weak D match, TRBD1 (7 bases). Germline CDR1 reads SGHDT; CDR2 reads YYEEEE. Trimming shortened V by 5 bases and J by 5 bases, and 19 bases separated the two germline ends. The CDR3 runs to 15 residues. CDR3: CASSPGGFLGETQYF. CDR3 in DNA: TGTGCCAGCAGTCCAGGGGGGTTTCTTGGGGAGACCCAGTACTTC.

This chain links TRBV9 with TRBJ1-1; 8 positions agree with TRBD1. After removal of 4 bases from V and 4 bases from J, the junction contained 3 bases not matched to a gene. This CDR3 spans 13 amino acids. CDR1 is SGDLS, CDR2 YYNGEE, per germline. This CDR3 reads CASSLTGVTEAFF. The DNA for the CDR3 is TGTGCCAGCAGCCTGACAGGGGTCACTGAAGCTTTCTTT.

J is TRBJ1-5 and V is TRBV27; 10 bases line up with TRBD1. Germline-derived CDR1 and CDR2 are MNHEY and SMNVEV (reference sequence). V dropped 4 bases and J dropped 2; count of bases not matched to a gene: 5. The CDR3 consists of 16 residues. CDR3 DNA: TGTGCCAGCAGTTACGGGACAGGGGTCGGCAATCAGCCCCAGCATTTT. Its translation is CASSYGTGVGNQPQHF.

V gene TRBV30 combines with J gene TRBJ2-1; D remains ambiguous. V was trimmed by 2 bases and J by 8 bases, leaving 7 bases between them. The CDR3 sequence is 11 residues long. Germline CDR1 GTSNPN, CDR2 SVGIG (reference sequence). The CDR3 nucleotides read TGTGCCTGGAGTTCCAGTGATGAGCAGTTCTTC. It translates to CAWSSSDEQFF.

The V gene is TRBV6-6, the J gene TRBJ1-2; TRBD1 is a possible D gene (6 bases). This CDR3 has 14 amino acids. CDR1 is MNHNY and CDR2 is SVGAGI in the germline V gene (reference sequence). Trimming cost V 2 bases and J 3 bases, with 10 bases left between them. The CDR3 spells CASSYPGQYYGYTF. CDR3 nucleotide sequence: TGTGCCAGCAGTTACCCTGGACAGTACTATGGCTACACCTTC.